The 18 T cell receptor beta chains below come from one sample, sequenced in a study of T cell repertoires in cytomegalovirus infection. Via MiXCR, TCRdb re-called the reads, giving one row per CDR3 protein. The sample has some 700,000 distinct CDR3 sequences; about 40% are singletons. The material sequenced was PBMCs. The receptors come from a human donor in good health (CMV status not recorded). Some clones in this sample may be carry-over from other donors' samples.

This clonotype was detected ten times or more. CDR3: CASSLAGQGHEKLFF. Here the CDR3 DNA reads TGTGCCAGCAGCTTAGCCGGACAGGGTCATGAAAAACTGTTTTTT. This sequence joins TRBV7-2 and TRBJ1-4, with 8 bases aligning to TRBD1. Germline V gene lookup returns CDR1 SGHTA and CDR2 FQGNSA. The CDR3 extends over 15 amino acids. V was pared by 0 bases and J by 6 bases, with 3 bases of the junction left unmatched.

This clonotype has more than one count but fewer than ten. The chain employs TRBV6-1 and TRBJ1-5, with D perhaps matching TRBD1 (5 bases). Trimming took 5 bases from V and 3 from J, leaving 11 bases between them. The length of the CDR3 is 14 residues. Per the germline V gene, CDR1 is MNHNS and CDR2 is SASEGT. This CDR3 reads CASSTGLLNQPQHF. CDR3 sequence (DNA): TGTGCCAGCAGTACGGGACTGCTCAATCAGCCCCAGCATTTT.

The chain employs TRBV4-2 and TRBJ2-1, with D hard to call. V lost 5 bases, J lost 0 bases, and 17 bases lay in between. CDR1 LGHNA and CDR2 YNFKEQ come from the germline V gene. This CDR3 region has 17 residues. In nucleotides, the CDR3 is TGTGCCAGCAGCATAAGACCGGGTGAGAGCTCCTACAATGAGCAGTTCTTC. Protein product: CASSIRPGESSYNEQFF.

This chain joins TRBV19 and TRBJ1-4, with D unresolved. The CDR3 runs to 15 residues. Per the germline V gene, CDR1 is LNHDA and CDR2 is SQIVND (reference sequence). The V gene lost 6 bases and the J gene lost 0 bases, with 11 bases spanning the gap. The DNA for the CDR3 is TGTGCCAGTAGCACTGGCGCAGCAACTAATGAAAAACTGTTTTTT. Protein: CASSTGAATNEKLFF.

The CDR3 protein is CASSWSRSGTGPAGYTF. The CDR3 nucleotides read TGTGCCAGCAGTTGGAGTAGGAGCGGGACAGGGCCCGCCGGCTACACCTTC. The chain joins TRBV28 to TRBJ1-2; 9 bases match TRBD1. The CDR3 is 17 amino acids. J gave up 8 bases and V 4 bases, and 17 bases lay outside the gene matches. Germline CDR1 MDHEN, CDR2 SYDVKM.

This clonotype was observed a single time. V usage is TRBV2 and J usage is TRBJ2-5; D possibly corresponds to TRBD2 (5 bases). Trimming took off 6 bases at V and 0 bases at J, with 8 bases between the two ends. The CDR3 runs to 13 residues. Germline V gene lookup returns CDR1 SNHLY and CDR2 FYNNEI. CDR3 sequence (DNA): TGTGCCAGCAGAAGAGCGGACCAAGAGACCCAGTACTTC. Encoded protein: CASRRADQETQYF. The complete variable domain, with remaining parts taken from reference TRBV2 and TRBJ2-5, reads EPEVTQTPSHQVTQMGQEVILRCVPISNHLYFYWYRQILGQKVEFLVSFYNNEISEKSEIFDDQFSVERPDGSNFTLKIRSTKLEDSAMYFCASRRADQETQYFGPGTRLLVL.

This clonotype was seen a handful of times. J is TRBJ2-2 and V is TRBV19; TRBD1 aligns across 9 bases. There are 17 residues in the CDR3. Per the germline V gene, CDR1 is LNHDA and CDR2 is SQIVND (reference sequence). V was clipped by 6 bases and J by 1 base; unmatched bases: 9. Here the CDR3 reads CASSVRTGGLNTGELFF. The CDR3 bases are TGTGCCAGTAGCGTCAGAACAGGGGGCCTGAACACCGGGGAGCTGTTTTTT.

This clonotype was picked up a small number of times. The chain recombines TRBV7-2 with TRBJ2-2; the D is unclear. CDR3 size: 16 residues. The germline V and J ends were trimmed by 1 base and 1 base, with 10 bases remaining between them. Germline V gives CDR1 SGHTA, CDR2 FQGNSA. CDR3 residues: CASSLGVVGNTGELFF. The DNA for the CDR3 is TGTGCCAGCAGCTTAGGGGTAGTCGGGAACACCGGGGAGCTGTTTTTT.

The chain uses TRBV20-1 and TRBJ1-3; D gene unclear. Germline lookup yields CDR1 DFQATT and CDR2 SNEGSKA (reference sequence). Trimming stripped 3 bases from V and 0 bases from J, with 6 bases between. The CDR3 has 13 residues. CDR3 nucleotides: TGCAGTGCTAGTTCAGACTCTGGAAACACCATATATTTT. It is translated as CSASSDSGNTIYF.

This clonotype occurred many times. The V and J genes are TRBV7-8 and TRBJ2-3, with D unclear. The length of the CDR3 is 12 residues. Germline V CDR1 and CDR2: SGHVS, FQNEAQ. The V and J ends lost 2 bases and 6 bases respectively, with 6 bases between them. The CDR3 region has the DNA TGTGCCAGCAGCTTACTCAGGGATACGCAGTATTTT. It encodes CASSLLRDTQYF. Full variable domain (rest looked up from reference TRBV7-8 and TRBJ2-3): GAGVSQSPRYKVAKRGQDVALRCDPISGHVSLFWYQQALGQGPEFLTYFQNEAQLDKSGLPSDRFFAERPEGSVSTLKIQRTQQEDSAVYLCASSLLRDTQYFGPGTRLTVL.

This clonotype was detected a few times. The chain couples TRBV7-9 to TRBJ2-5; tentatively, D is TRBD1 (6 bases). With 8 bases removed from V and 5 bases from J, the gap between germline ends came to 21 bases. This CDR3 comprises 15 residues. Germline V gene data show CDR1 as SEHNR and CDR2 as FQNEAQ (reference sequence). In DNA, the CDR3 is TGTGCCAGCGAAGAGGTGGGGTTGCAGGGGGAGACCCAGTACTTC. It translates to CASEEVGLQGETQYF.

In regard to this clonotype: A read error is likely, as this CDR3 ends without the conserved phenylalanine or tryptophan. No DNA is shown, since the ends of the CDR3 on it are uncertain; the CDR3 is the one TCRdb lists. This CDR3 reads CASSLAGWAGGTNEQLL. V is TRBV5-1 and J is TRBJ2-1; the D call of TRBD2 is as the table states it, not checked on the DNA. Germline CDR1 is SGHRS and CDR2 is YFSETQ. The CDR3 adds up to 17 amino acids, both ends counted.

There are a few counts of this clonotype. This chain uses TRBV28 with TRBJ2-3, with D unresolved. Germline V CDR1 and CDR2: MDHEN, SYDVKM. V dropped 3 bases and J dropped 5 bases, with 9 bases sitting between them. This CDR3 has 13 amino acids. The CDR3 DNA sequence: TGTGCCAGCAGTTTGGTTAATGTAGATACGCAGTATTTT. This codes for CASSLVNVDTQYF.

The chain couples TRBV18 to TRBJ2-1, with TRBD2 identical over 13 bases. V was pared by 2 bases and J by 0 bases, with 22 bases of the junction left unmatched. The germline CDR1 and CDR2 sequences are KGHSH and LQKENI. The CDR3 is 24 residues long. The CDR3 coding sequence is TGTGCCAGCTCACCAAGATTGGGGTTTAGGCGGACTAGCGGGAGCCTCAGCTCCTACAATGAGCAGTTCTTC. This codes for CASSPRLGFRRTSGSLSSYNEQFF.

The chain combines TRBV29-1 with TRBJ2-1; 14 nucleotides agree with TRBD2. Germline assignment: CDR1 SQVTM and CDR2 ANQGSEA. Trimming cost V 8 bases and J 4 bases; bases outside gene matches: 7. CDR3 length: 15 residues. DNA of the CDR3: TGCAGCACCAGACTAGCGGGGGGGCCTTACAATGAGCAGTTCTTC. Protein: CSTRLAGGPYNEQFF.

This clonotype showed up just a few times. This chain joins TRBV15 and TRBJ2-7; 12 bases align to TRBD1. V was pared by 4 bases and J by 4 bases, with 5 bases of the junction left unmatched. This CDR3 is built from 15 residues. Germline V gene data show CDR1 as LNHNV and CDR2 as YYDKDF (reference sequence). CDR3 loop: CATSKGTGGVYEQYF. The CDR3 region has the DNA TGTGCCACCAGCAAAGGGACAGGGGGCGTGTACGAGCAGTACTTC.

V is TRBV20-1 and J is TRBJ2-7; D is undetermined. V shed 0 bases and J shed 9 bases, with 15 bases lying between them. Germline lookup yields CDR1 DFQATT and CDR2 SNEGSKA (reference sequence). The CDR3 covers 13 residues. CDR3 nucleotide sequence: TGCAGTGCTAGAGATCCCCTAACGTTGGGGCAGTACTTC. Protein: CSARDPLTLGQYF.

In this sample, this clonotype turned up many times. V is TRBV7-2 and J is TRBJ1-3; D gene uncertain. Trimming shortened V by 5 bases and J by 2 bases, and 16 bases separated the two germline ends. This CDR3 is 16 amino acids long. Germline CDR1 reads SGHTA; CDR2 reads FQGNSA. As DNA, the CDR3 is TGTGCCAGCAGCCCCTACTCCGGGGTTACTGGAAACACCATATATTTT. Translation gives CASSPYSGVTGNTIYF.